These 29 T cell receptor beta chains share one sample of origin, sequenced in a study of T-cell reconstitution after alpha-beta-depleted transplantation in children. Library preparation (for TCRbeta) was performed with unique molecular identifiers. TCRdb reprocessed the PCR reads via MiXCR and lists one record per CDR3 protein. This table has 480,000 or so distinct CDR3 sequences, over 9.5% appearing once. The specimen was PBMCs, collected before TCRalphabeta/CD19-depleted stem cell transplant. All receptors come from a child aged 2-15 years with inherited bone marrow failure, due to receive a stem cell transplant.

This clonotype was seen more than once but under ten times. The CDR3 bases are TGCGCCAGCAGCCAAGAGTTCAGTGGTAGCTCCTACAATGAGCAGTTCTTC. Its protein product is CASSQEFSGSSYNEQFF. The rearrangement links TRBV4-3 to TRBJ2-1, with D hard to call. The CDR3 length is 17 residues. Germline values: CDR1 LGHNA, CDR2 YSLEER. Deletions cut 0 bases from V and 0 bases from J, with 12 bases between.

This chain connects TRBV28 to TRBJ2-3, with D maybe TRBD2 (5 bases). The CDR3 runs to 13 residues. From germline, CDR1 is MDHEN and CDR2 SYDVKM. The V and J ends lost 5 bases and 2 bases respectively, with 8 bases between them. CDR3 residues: CASSKRTTDTQYF. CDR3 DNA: TGTGCCAGCAGTAAGCGGACCACAGATACGCAGTATTTT.

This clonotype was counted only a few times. Here the CDR3 DNA reads TGTGCCAGCAGCTTTACAGGGGGGTTAACTTTGGGGAACACTGAAGCTTTCTTT. Protein: CASSFTGGLTLGNTEAFF. The chain is built from TRBV11-2 and TRBJ1-1; 8 nucleotides align to TRBD1. Germline values: CDR1 SGHAT, CDR2 FQNNGV. This CDR3 contains 18 residues. V trimming: 3 bases; J trimming: 1 base; junction bases outside the gene matches: 13.

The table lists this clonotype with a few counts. DNA for the CDR3: TGTGCCAGCAGCTTCCGGACTAGGCGGAAGGAGGGACAGGGCGCGGCAAGCACAGATACGCAGTATTTT. Translating it yields CASSFRTRRKEGQGAASTDTQYF. The chain is built from TRBV7-4 and TRBJ2-3, with TRBD1 matching over 9 bases. Germline loops: CDR1 SGHVT, CDR2 SQSDAQ. The CDR3 runs 23 residues. V gave up 3 bases and J gave up 0 bases; unmatched junction bases: 25. The variable domain in full, completed from reference TRBV7-4 and TRBJ2-3, reads GAGVSQSPRYKVAKRGRDVALRCDSISGHVTLYWYRQTLGQGSEVLTYSQSDAQRDKSGRPSGRFSAERPERSVSTLKIQRTEQGDSAVYLCASSFRTRRKEGQGAASTDTQYFGPGTRLTVL.

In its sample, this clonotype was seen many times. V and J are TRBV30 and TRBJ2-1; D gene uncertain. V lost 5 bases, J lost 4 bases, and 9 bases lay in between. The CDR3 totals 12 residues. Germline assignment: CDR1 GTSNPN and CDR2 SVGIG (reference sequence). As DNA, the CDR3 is TGTGCCTGGGATAATGGTTACAATGAGCAGTTCTTC. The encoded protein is CAWDNGYNEQFF.

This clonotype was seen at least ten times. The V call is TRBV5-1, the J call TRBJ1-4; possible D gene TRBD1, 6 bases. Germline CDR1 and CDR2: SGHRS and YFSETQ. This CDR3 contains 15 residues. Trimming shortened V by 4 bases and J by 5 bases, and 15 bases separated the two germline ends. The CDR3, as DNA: TGCGCCAGCAGCGCGGGGGCAGGGGAGAATGAAAAACTGTTTTTT. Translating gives CASSAGAGENEKLFF.

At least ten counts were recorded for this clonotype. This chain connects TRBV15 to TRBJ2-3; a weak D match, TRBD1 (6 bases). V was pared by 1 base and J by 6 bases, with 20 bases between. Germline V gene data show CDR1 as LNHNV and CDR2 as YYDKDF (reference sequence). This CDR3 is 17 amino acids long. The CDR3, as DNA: TGTGCCACCAGCAGAGGGGGGCTGGGGCGGCTCGCCGATACGCAGTATTTT. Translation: CATSRGGLGRLADTQYF.

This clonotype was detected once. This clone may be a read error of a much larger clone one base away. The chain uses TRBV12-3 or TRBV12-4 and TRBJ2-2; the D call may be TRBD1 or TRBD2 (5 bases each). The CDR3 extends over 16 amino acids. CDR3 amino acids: CASSISRGPKTGELFF. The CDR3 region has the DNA TGTGCCAGCAGCATCTCCCGGGGACCGAAGACCGGGGAGCTGTTTTTT.

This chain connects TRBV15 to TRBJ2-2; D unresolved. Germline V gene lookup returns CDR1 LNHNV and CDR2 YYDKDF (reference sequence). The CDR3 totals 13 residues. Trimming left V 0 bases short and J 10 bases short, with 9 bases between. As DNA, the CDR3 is TGTGCCACCAGCAGAGACCCAACAGAGGAGCTGTTTTTT. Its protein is CATSRDPTEELFF.

CDR3 region: CASSQVTERSQETQYF. The CDR3 DNA reads TGTGCCAGCAGCCAAGTCACTGAGCGGTCACAAGAGACCCAGTACTTC. J is TRBJ2-5 and V is TRBV14; TRBD2 might be the D (5 bases). Germline lookup yields CDR1 SGHDN and CDR2 FVKESK. This CDR3 has 16 residues. Trimming cost V 1 base and J 2 bases, with 14 bases left between them. Complete variable domain (other parts from reference TRBV14 and TRBJ2-5): EAGVTQFPSHSVIEKGQTVTLRCDPISGHDNLYWYRRVMGKEIKFLLHFVKESKQDESGMPNNRFLAERTGGTYSTLKVQPAELEDSGVYFCASSQVTERSQETQYFGPGTRLLVL.

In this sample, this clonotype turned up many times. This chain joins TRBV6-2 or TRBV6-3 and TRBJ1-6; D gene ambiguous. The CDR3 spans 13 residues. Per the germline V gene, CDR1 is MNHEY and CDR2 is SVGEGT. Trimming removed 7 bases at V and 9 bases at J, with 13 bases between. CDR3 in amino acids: CASKRLGSSPLHF. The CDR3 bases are TGTGCCAGCAAGAGGCTTGGATCTTCACCCCTCCACTTT.

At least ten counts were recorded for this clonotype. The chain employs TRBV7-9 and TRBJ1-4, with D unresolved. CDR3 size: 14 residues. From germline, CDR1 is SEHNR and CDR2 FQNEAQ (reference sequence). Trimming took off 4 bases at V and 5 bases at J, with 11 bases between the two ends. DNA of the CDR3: TGTGCCAGCAGCTCCGGCGGGGAAAATGAAAAACTGTTTTTT. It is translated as CASSSGGENEKLFF.

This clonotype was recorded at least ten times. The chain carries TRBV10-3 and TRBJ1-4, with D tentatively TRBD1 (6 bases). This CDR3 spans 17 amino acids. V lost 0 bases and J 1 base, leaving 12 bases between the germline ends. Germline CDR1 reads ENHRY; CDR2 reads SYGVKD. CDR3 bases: TGTGCCATCAGTGAGTCGCAGGGGTATCTAACTAATGAAAAACTGTTTTTT. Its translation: CAISESQGYLTNEKLFF.

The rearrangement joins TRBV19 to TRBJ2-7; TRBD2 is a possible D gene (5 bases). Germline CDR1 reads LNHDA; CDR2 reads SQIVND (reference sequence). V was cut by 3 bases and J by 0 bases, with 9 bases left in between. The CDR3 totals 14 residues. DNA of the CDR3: TGTGCCAGTAGTATGGTTCGGGGCTCCTACGAGCAGTACTTC. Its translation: CASSMVRGSYEQYF.

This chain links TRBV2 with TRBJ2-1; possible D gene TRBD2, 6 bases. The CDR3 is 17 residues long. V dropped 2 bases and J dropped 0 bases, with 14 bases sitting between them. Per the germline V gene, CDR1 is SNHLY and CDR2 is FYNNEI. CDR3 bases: TGTGCCAGCAGTGAATTCAGGGAGGTGAGCTCCTACAATGAGCAGTTCTTC. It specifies CASSEFREVSSYNEQFF.

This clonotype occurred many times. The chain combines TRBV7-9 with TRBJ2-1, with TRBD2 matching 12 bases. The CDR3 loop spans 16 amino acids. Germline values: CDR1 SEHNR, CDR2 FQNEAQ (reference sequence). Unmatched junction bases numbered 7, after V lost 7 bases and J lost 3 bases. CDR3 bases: TGTGCCAGCACCTTGGGACTAGCGGGTTACTACAATGAGCAGTTCTTC. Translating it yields CASTLGLAGYYNEQFF.

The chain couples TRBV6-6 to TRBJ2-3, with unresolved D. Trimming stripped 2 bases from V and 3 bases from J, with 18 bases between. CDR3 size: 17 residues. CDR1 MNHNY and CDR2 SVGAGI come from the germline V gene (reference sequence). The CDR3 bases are TGTGCCAGCAGTTACCCGGTTTGGACGGATATGACAGATACGCAGTATTTT. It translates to CASSYPVWTDMTDTQYF.

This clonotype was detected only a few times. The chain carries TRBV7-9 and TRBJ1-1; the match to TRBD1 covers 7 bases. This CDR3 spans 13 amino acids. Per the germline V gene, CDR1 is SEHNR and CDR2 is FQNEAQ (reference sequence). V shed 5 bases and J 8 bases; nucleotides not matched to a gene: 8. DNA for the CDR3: TGTGCCAGCAGCCCTACAGTGGACAGGGAAGCTTTCTTT. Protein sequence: CASSPTVDREAFF.

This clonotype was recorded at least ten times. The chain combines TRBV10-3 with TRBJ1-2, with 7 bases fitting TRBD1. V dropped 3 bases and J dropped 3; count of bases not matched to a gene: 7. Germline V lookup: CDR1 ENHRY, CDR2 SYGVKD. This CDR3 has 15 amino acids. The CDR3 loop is CAISDPTGLDYGYTF. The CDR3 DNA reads TGTGCCATCAGTGATCCGACAGGGTTGGACTATGGCTACACCTTC.

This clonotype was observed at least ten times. CDR3 nucleotides: TGTGCCAGTACCCTGACAGGGGGCTCCTACGAGCAGTACTTC. Translation gives CASTLTGGSYEQYF. The rearrangement uses TRBV19 and TRBJ2-7; 9 nucleotides match TRBD1. The CDR3 spans 14 residues. CDR1 and CDR2 from the germline V gene are LNHDA and SQIVND (reference sequence). V was clipped by 7 bases and J by 0 bases; unmatched bases: 4.

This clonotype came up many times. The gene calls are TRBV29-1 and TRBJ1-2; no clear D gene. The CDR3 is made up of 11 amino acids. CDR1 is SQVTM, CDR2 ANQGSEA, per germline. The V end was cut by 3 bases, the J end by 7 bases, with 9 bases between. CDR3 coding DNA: TGCAGCGTTGATGGGGTGGGTGGCTACACCTTC. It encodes CSVDGVGGYTF. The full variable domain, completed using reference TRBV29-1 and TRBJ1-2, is SAVISQKPSRDICQRGTSLTIQCQVDSQVTMMFWYRQQPGQSLTLIATANQGSEATYESGFVIDKFPISRPNLTFSTLTVSNMSPEDSSIYLCSVDGVGGYTFGSGTRLTVV.

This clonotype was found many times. Here the CDR3 DNA reads TGCAGCGTCCTTCTTGGACAGCGCTCTGGAAACACCATATATTTT. Amino acids: CSVLLGQRSGNTIYF. This chain links TRBV29-1 with TRBJ1-3; possibly TRBD1 for D (6 bases). This CDR3 is built from 15 residues. The V gene's germline CDR1 is SQVTM and CDR2 ANQGSEA. V dropped 6 bases and J dropped 0 bases, with 15 bases sitting between them.

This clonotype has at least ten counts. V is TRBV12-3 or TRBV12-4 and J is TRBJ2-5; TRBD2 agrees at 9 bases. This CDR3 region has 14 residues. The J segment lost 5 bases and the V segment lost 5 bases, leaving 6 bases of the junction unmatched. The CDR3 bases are TGTGCCAGCAGTCTCGCGGGAGGGCCCGAGACCCAGTACTTC. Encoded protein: CASSLAGGPETQYF.

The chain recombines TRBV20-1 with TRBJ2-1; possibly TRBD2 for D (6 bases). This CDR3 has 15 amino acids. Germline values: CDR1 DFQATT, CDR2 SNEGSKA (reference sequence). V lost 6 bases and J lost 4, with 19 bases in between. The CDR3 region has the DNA TGCAGTGCGCTCAACCCGGCTAGCGCGTACAATGAGCAGTTCTTC. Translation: CSALNPASAYNEQFF.

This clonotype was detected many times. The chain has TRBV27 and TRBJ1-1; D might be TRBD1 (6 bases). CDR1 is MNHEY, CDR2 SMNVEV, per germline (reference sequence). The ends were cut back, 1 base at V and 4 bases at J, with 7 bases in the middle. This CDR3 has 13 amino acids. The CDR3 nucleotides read TGTGCCAGCAGTTTATTAGGGGGCACTGAAGCTTTCTTT. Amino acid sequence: CASSLLGGTEAFF.

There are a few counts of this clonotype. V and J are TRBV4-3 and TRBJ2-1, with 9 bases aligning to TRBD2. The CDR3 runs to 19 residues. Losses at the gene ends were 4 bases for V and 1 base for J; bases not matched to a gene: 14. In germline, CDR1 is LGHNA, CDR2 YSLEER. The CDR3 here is CASSRKLVTSGNSYNEQFF. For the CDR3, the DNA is TGCGCCAGCAGCCGGAAGCTTGTGACTAGCGGTAATTCCTACAATGAGCAGTTCTTC.

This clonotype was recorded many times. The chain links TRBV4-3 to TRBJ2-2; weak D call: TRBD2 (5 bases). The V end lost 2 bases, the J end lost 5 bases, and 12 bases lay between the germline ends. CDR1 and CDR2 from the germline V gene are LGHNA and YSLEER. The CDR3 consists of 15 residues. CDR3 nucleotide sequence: TGCGCCAGCAGCCAATGGGAGTCATCAACCGGGGAGCTGTTTTTT. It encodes CASSQWESSTGELFF.

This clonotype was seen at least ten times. CDR3 nucleotides: TGCAGCGTTGTGCGGGGTCCCGCCTACGAGCAGTACTTC. The encoded protein is CSVVRGPAYEQYF. This chain connects TRBV29-1 to TRBJ2-7; TRBD2 might be the D (6 bases). This CDR3 comprises 13 residues. Trimming took 4 bases from V and 2 from J, leaving 12 bases between them. Germline CDR1 and CDR2: SQVTM and ANQGSEA.

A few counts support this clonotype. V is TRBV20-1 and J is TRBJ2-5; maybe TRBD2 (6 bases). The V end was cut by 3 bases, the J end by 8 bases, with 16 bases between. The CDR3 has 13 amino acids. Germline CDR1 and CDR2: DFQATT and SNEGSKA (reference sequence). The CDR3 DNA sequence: TGCAGTGCTAGCGGGGGTCCCCTCGGAACCCAGTACTTC. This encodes CSASGGPLGTQYF.